This TCR beta chain was sequenced in a study of blood T cell repertoires in COVID-19. Overall study context: PBMCs, B-cell-depleted T cells, or T cells were the source of the cDNA or gDNA that made up the material.

The method was immunoSEQ multiplex PCR; TCRdb's version includes in-frame clones alone and lacks a portion of them. Among 25,000 to 30,000 clones listed, about 80% were seen once. J was trimmed by 0 bases and V by 6 bases; bases with no gene match: 3. From germline, CDR1 is SNHLY and CDR2 FYNNEI. The CDR3 is made up of 14 amino acids. Sequencing input: peripheral blood. The sequence derives from a man older than 75 with active or convalescent COVID-19. The rearrangement joins TRBV2 to TRBJ2-7, with 9 nucleotides matching TRBD1. The CDR3 DNA is TGTGCCAGCAGCTTACAGGGGGCCTCCTACGAGCAGTACTTC. This codes for CASSLQGASYEQYF. Full variable domain (rest looked up from reference TRBV2 and TRBJ2-7): EPEVTQTPSHQVTQMGQEVILRCVPISNHLYFYWYRQILGQKVEFLVSFYNNEISEKSEIFDDQFSVERPDGSNFTLKIRSTKLEDSAMYFCASSLQGASYEQYFGPGTRLTVT.